Listed here are 9 T cell receptor beta chains from one sample, sequenced in a study of cytomegalovirus exposure and HLA in healthy donors. The PCR ran on 60 Vbeta and 13 Jbeta primers. TCRdb's table, derived via immunoSEQ multiplex PCR, lists solely in-frame clones and lacks some. The data hold about 190,000 clones, with around 67% observed a single time. Sequenced sample: PBMCs. Receptor source: a woman younger than 45 in good health and CMV-seropositive.

The DNA of the CDR3 is TGTGCCAGCAGCGCACCCGGGACAGCGACAGATACGCAGTATTTT. This sequence encodes CASSAPGTATDTQYF. The J gene is TRBJ2-3, the V gene TRBV7-9, with TRBD1 identical over 7 bases. Germline V gene sequence: CDR1 SEHNR, CDR2 FQNEAQ (reference sequence). The CDR3 spans 15 residues. Trimming cost V 5 bases and J 3 bases; bases outside gene matches: 8.

V is TRBV5-4 and J is TRBJ2-7, with D possibly matching TRBD2 (6 bases). The CDR3 sequence is 15 residues long. Per the germline V gene, CDR1 is SGHNT and CDR2 is YYREEE (reference sequence). V was cut by 2 bases and J by 3 bases, with 15 bases left in between. Here the CDR3 DNA reads TGTGCCAGCAGCTTCCCCGGGACTGTTAACTACGAGCAGTACTTC. This gives the protein CASSFPGTVNYEQYF.

The chain combines TRBV27 with TRBJ2-7, with 7 bases lining up with TRBD1. Germline assignment: CDR1 MNHEY and CDR2 SMNVEV (reference sequence). The junction had 12 bases not matched to a gene; V was cut back by 8 bases and J by 2 bases. CDR3 size: 15 residues. CDR3 bases: TGTGCCAGCCCAAACCGACAGGGAATCCCCTACGAGCAGTACTTC. Translated, it gives CASPNRQGIPYEQYF.

The gene calls are TRBV6-1 and TRBJ1-5; no firm D call. Germline V gene sequence: CDR1 MNHNS, CDR2 SASEGT. The CDR3 sequence is 13 residues long. V was clipped by 0 bases and J by 5 bases, with 5 bases between them. CDR3 amino acids: CASSEAGDQPQHF. The CDR3 bases are TGTGCCAGCAGTGAAGCCGGAGATCAGCCCCAGCATTTT.

This clone showed up just a few times. The rearrangement uses TRBV28 and TRBJ2-7, with TRBD2 matching 8 bases. Per the germline V gene, CDR1 is MDHEN and CDR2 is SYDVKM. There are 16 residues in the CDR3. The V and J ends lost 3 bases and 2 bases, in that order; junction bases with no gene match: 9. CDR3 bases: TGTGCCAGCAGTTTTTCACTAGCGGACTTAACCTACGAGCAGTACTTC. Its translation: CASSFSLADLTYEQYF.

The CDR3 loop is CASSVSGAGTPNTEAFF. CDR3 nucleotides: TGTGCCAGCAGTGTGTCGGGCGCCGGGACTCCGAACACTGAAGCTTTCTTT. This rearrangement joins TRBV2 to TRBJ1-1; TRBD1 is a possible D gene (5 bases). Trimming cost V 4 bases and J 1 base, with 19 bases left between them. The CDR3 is 17 amino acids. Germline V gives CDR1 SNHLY, CDR2 FYNNEI.

The table lists this clone with a few counts. The chain links TRBV27 to TRBJ1-2; no clear D gene. Germline V gene lookup returns CDR1 MNHEY and CDR2 SMNVEV (reference sequence). The CDR3 runs 15 residues. V dropped 2 bases and J dropped 0 bases, with 10 bases sitting between them. The CDR3 region has the DNA TGTGCCAGCAGTTTAGTCGCGGCCGCTAACTATGGCTACACCTTC. This sequence encodes CASSLVAAANYGYTF.

The V call is TRBV5-5, the J call TRBJ2-7; no firm D call. Germline CDR1 is SGHKS and CDR2 is YYEKEE (reference sequence). The CDR3 covers 12 residues. The V end lost 4 bases, the J end lost 4 bases, and 9 bases lay between the germline ends. CDR3 DNA: TGTGCCAGCAGCCCCTCGGGTTACGAGCAGTACTTC. It specifies CASSPSGYEQYF.

V is TRBV11-2 and J is TRBJ2-1; 7 bases align to TRBD1. CDR1 is SGHAT and CDR2 is FQNNGV in the germline V gene. The trim removed 6 bases at V and 1 base at J, leaving 6 bases unmatched. The CDR3 sequence is 15 residues long. The chain's CDR3 is CASRQPGQSYNEQFF. The CDR3 coding sequence is TGTGCCAGCAGACAACCGGGACAGTCCTACAATGAGCAGTTCTTC. Full variable domain (outside the CDR3, taken from reference TRBV11-2 and TRBJ2-1): EAGVAQSPRYKIIEKRQSVAFWCNPISGHATLYWYQQILGQGPKLLIQFQNNGVVDDSQLPKDRFSAERLKGVDSTLKIQPAKLEDSAVYLCASRQPGQSYNEQFFGPGTRLTVL.